This T cell receptor beta chain came from a study of T cell responses to AZD1222 COVID-19 vaccine. Study-level background: Second-dose groups at about 4 or about 12 weeks were pooled. Study results and limitations: Two doses of AZD1222 preceded a rise in Spike-specific TCR breadth and depth. Among the donors, most were white British and more were female, and clonal diversity was possibly underestimated. Spike was spanned by vaccine-associated CD4 TCRs, which were dominant at 160-218 and 743-854.

Remarks on this clone: The antigen is not known.

CDR3 length: 15 residues. The V gene's germline CDR1 is MNHEY and CDR2 SVGEGT. Trimming removed 5 bases from V and 2 bases from J; junction bases left unmatched: 3. Profiling relied on immunoSEQ multiplex PCR, and the TCRdb table lists in-frame clones only, not all of them. Among about 150,000 clones listed, roughly 92% were seen once. This sequence originates from an adult in good health. The specimen comprised peripheral blood, sampled on day 0 of AZD1222 vaccination. J is TRBJ2-1 and V is TRBV6-2 or TRBV6-3; 10 positions match TRBD2. In nucleotides, the CDR3 is TGTGCCAGCAGTCGAGGACTAGCGGCCTACAATGAGCAGTTCTTC. Translation gives CASSRGLAAYNEQFF.